This T cell receptor (beta chain) was found in a study of Graves' ophthalmopathy and Graves' hyperthyroidism. CDR3 regions of TCR beta were amplified from RNA transcripts. The first-round RT-PCR employed HTBI primers together with the Qiagen OneStep RT-PCR kit. A multiplex PCR was then performed as the second round. From the multiplex PCR reads, TCRdb called clonotypes with MiXCR, one entry per CDR3 protein. The sample contains more than 1,000,000 distinct CDR3 sequences, approximately 35% of which appear only once. The V gene lost 6 bases and the J gene lost 5 bases, with 8 bases spanning the gap. CDR3 length: 13 residues. Germline lookup yields CDR1 MDHEN and CDR2 SYDVKM.

Material for sequencing was peripheral blood or thyroid tissue (not recorded which). This clonotype was obtained from an adult man with Graves' hyperthyroidism. The genes are TRBV28 and TRBJ1-6; D remains unclear. The CDR3 sequence is CASRGGDNSPLHF. The DNA of the CDR3 is TGTGCCAGCAGGGGTGGGGATAATTCACCCCTCCACTTT.